A selection of T cell receptor beta chains follows, all from one sample in a study of T cells after yellow fever vaccination. TCRdb analysed the 5' RACE reads with MiXCR anew, one entry per CDR3 protein. The sample includes approximately 260,000 distinct CDR3 sequences, around 5.2% of them seen just once. Sample: CD4+ T cells sorted from PBMCs, taken on the day of the yellow fever booster vaccination. These receptors were obtained from a man between 18 and 35 years old who received the YFV17D yellow fever vaccine. The CDR3 runs from the conserved cysteine through the conserved F or W. D genes are given only for firm matches. Part of the rows lack a size; the others show once, few, many or a class for expanded clones.

d_call: -; j_call: TRBJ2-5; clone_size: -; v_call: TRBV10-3; cdr3_length: 16; cdr3_nt: TGTGCCATCAGTCCTACACTCCTAGGCAAACAAGAGACCCAGTACTTC; cdr3_aa: CAISPTLLGKQETQYF
d_call: -; j_call: TRBJ1-2; clone_size: many; v_call: TRBV7-2; cdr3_length: 13; cdr3_nt: TGTGCCAGCCGCGTGTCCGGGTACTATGGCTACACCTTC; cdr3_aa: CASRVSGYYGYTF
d_call: -; j_call: TRBJ1-2; clone_size: few; v_call: TRBV7-2; cdr3_length: 13; cdr3_nt: TGTGCCAGCAGCTTGAAGGGGGGGAATGGCTACACCTTC; cdr3_aa: CASSLKGGNGYTF
d_call: -; j_call: TRBJ1-1; clone_size: few; v_call: TRBV5-1; cdr3_length: 15; cdr3_nt: TGCGCCAGCAGCTTGGCCGGCCTGAGGAACACTGAAGCTTTCTTT; cdr3_aa: CASSLAGLRNTEAFF
d_call: -; j_call: TRBJ2-3; clone_size: many; v_call: TRBV3-1; cdr3_length: 13; cdr3_nt: TGTGCCAGCAGCCAAAGAGGGGGTGCAGCGCAGTATTTT; cdr3_aa: CASSQRGGAAQYF
d_call: TRBD2; j_call: TRBJ2-7; clone_size: many; v_call: TRBV5-1; cdr3_length: 15; cdr3_nt: TGCGCCAGCAGCTTGCGACTAGCGGAGATCTACGAGCAGTACTTC; cdr3_aa: CASSLRLAEIYEQYF
d_call: -; j_call: TRBJ1-1; clone_size: -; v_call: TRBV7-6; cdr3_length: 14; cdr3_nt: TGTGCCAGCAGCTTAGCATCGGCGAACACTGAAGCTTTCTTT; cdr3_aa: CASSLASANTEAFF
d_call: -; j_call: TRBJ2-3; clone_size: many; v_call: TRBV6-2/TRBV6-3; cdr3_length: 13; cdr3_nt: TGTGCCAGCAGAGACGGGGGCGTCGATACGCAGTATTTT; cdr3_aa: CASRDGGVDTQYF
d_call: -; j_call: TRBJ1-3; clone_size: -; v_call: TRBV12-3/TRBV12-4; cdr3_length: 12; cdr3_nt: TGTGCCAGCAGGACAGGAGGAAACACCATATATTTT; cdr3_aa: CASRTGGNTIYF
d_call: -; j_call: TRBJ2-5; clone_size: -; v_call: TRBV14; cdr3_length: 12; cdr3_nt: TGTGCCAGCAGCCAAGCGAGGGAGACCCAGTACTTC; cdr3_aa: CASSQARETQYF
d_call: -; j_call: TRBJ1-2; clone_size: few; v_call: TRBV7-2; cdr3_length: 13; cdr3_nt: TGTGCCAGCAGCTTAGGGGGGTCCTATGGCTACACCTTC; cdr3_aa: CASSLGGSYGYTF
d_call: -; j_call: TRBJ1-1; clone_size: -; v_call: TRBV4-2; cdr3_length: 16; cdr3_nt: TGTGCCAGCAGCCAAGAGGGAGACGGAGTGAACACTGAAGCTTTCTTT; cdr3_aa: CASSQEGDGVNTEAFF
d_call: -; j_call: TRBJ2-6; clone_size: few; v_call: TRBV6-1; cdr3_length: 16; cdr3_nt: TGTGCCAGCAGATCTGGGGCGAGCTCTGGGGCCAACGTCCTGACTTTC; cdr3_aa: CASRSGASSGANVLTF
d_call: -; j_call: TRBJ1-1; clone_size: -; v_call: TRBV12-3/TRBV12-4; cdr3_length: 15; cdr3_nt: TGTGCCAGCAGTTTAGCTAGTGGGGGGAGAACTGAAGCTTTCTTT; cdr3_aa: CASSLASGGRTEAFF
d_call: TRBD1; j_call: TRBJ2-3; clone_size: many; v_call: TRBV5-5; cdr3_length: 18; cdr3_nt: TGTGCCAGCAGCTTGGAGCTCGGGACAGGGCGATTCACAGATACGCAGTATTTT; cdr3_aa: CASSLELGTGRFTDTQYF
d_call: TRBD1; j_call: TRBJ2-2; clone_size: few; v_call: TRBV6-6; cdr3_length: 15; cdr3_nt: TGTGCCAGCAGTTATACAGGGGGCAACACCGGGGAGCTGTTTTTT; cdr3_aa: CASSYTGGNTGELFF
d_call: -; j_call: TRBJ1-3; clone_size: -; v_call: TRBV6-6; cdr3_length: 14; cdr3_nt: TGTGCCAGCAGCCCCAGGGTTTCAGGAAACACCATATATTTT; cdr3_aa: CASSPRVSGNTIYF
d_call: -; j_call: TRBJ1-1; clone_size: -; v_call: TRBV7-3; cdr3_length: 16; cdr3_nt: TGTGCCAGCAGCTTAACTCCCGCAGCACCGAGCACTGAAGCTTTCTTT; cdr3_aa: CASSLTPAAPSTEAFF
d_call: -; j_call: TRBJ1-2; clone_size: few; v_call: TRBV6-1; cdr3_length: 10; cdr3_nt: TGTGCCAGCAGCATTAATGGCTACACCTTC; cdr3_aa: CASSINGYTF
d_call: TRBD1; j_call: TRBJ2-3; clone_size: many; v_call: TRBV7-9; cdr3_length: 12; cdr3_nt: TGTGCCAGCAGCCCACAGGGGGATACGCAGTATTTT; cdr3_aa: CASSPQGDTQYF
d_call: TRBD1; j_call: TRBJ1-2; clone_size: few; v_call: TRBV12-3/TRBV12-4; cdr3_length: 15; cdr3_nt: TGTGCCAGCGCCAATGGAGGACAGGGGACCTATGGCTACACCTTC; cdr3_aa: CASANGGQGTYGYTF
d_call: -; j_call: TRBJ2-2; clone_size: medium-sized; v_call: TRBV7-8; cdr3_length: 17; cdr3_nt: TGTGCCAGCAGGTCCGTGATATGGGGGACGAACACCGGGGAGCTGTTTTTT; cdr3_aa: CASRSVIWGTNTGELFF
d_call: -; j_call: TRBJ2-7; clone_size: few; v_call: TRBV18; cdr3_length: 13; cdr3_nt: TGTGCCAGCTCGCAGGACGGGTCCTACGAGCAGTACTTC; cdr3_aa: CASSQDGSYEQYF
d_call: TRBD1; j_call: TRBJ2-6; clone_size: many; v_call: TRBV12-3/TRBV12-4; cdr3_length: 20; cdr3_nt: TGTGCCAGCAGTCTTCGGACAGGGGGCTTAAGAAGGTCTGGGGCCAACGTCCTGACTTTC; cdr3_aa: CASSLRTGGLRRSGANVLTF
d_call: TRBD1; j_call: TRBJ2-1; clone_size: few; v_call: TRBV27; cdr3_length: 16; cdr3_nt: TGTGCCAGCAGTTCCTTGGGACAGGGAGGCCACAATGAGCAGTTCTTC; cdr3_aa: CASSSLGQGGHNEQFF
d_call: TRBD2; j_call: TRBJ2-1; clone_size: many; v_call: TRBV28; cdr3_length: 15; cdr3_nt: TGTGCCAGCAGTGTGATAGCGGGGGGGACATGGGAGCAGTTCTTC; cdr3_aa: CASSVIAGGTWEQFF
d_call: TRBD1; j_call: TRBJ2-3; clone_size: few; v_call: TRBV18; cdr3_length: 18; cdr3_nt: TGTGCCAGCTCACACCTGACAGGGCCTACCGCGAGGACAGATACGCAGTATTTT; cdr3_aa: CASSHLTGPTARTDTQYF
d_call: TRBD2; j_call: TRBJ2-5; clone_size: many; v_call: TRBV18; cdr3_length: 16; cdr3_nt: TGTGCCAGCTCACCAAGGCAACTAGCGGGGGCAGAGACCCAGTACTTC; cdr3_aa: CASSPRQLAGAETQYF
d_call: TRBD1; j_call: TRBJ1-4; clone_size: -; v_call: TRBV4-2; cdr3_length: 15; cdr3_nt: TGTGCCAGCAGCCAAGAGGGGACAGGGCGTGAAAAACTGTTTTTT; cdr3_aa: CASSQEGTGREKLFF
d_call: -; j_call: TRBJ2-3; clone_size: -; v_call: TRBV6-1; cdr3_length: 14; cdr3_nt: TGTGCCAGCAGTGACTGGAGAGGGGTCCATACGCAGTATTTT; cdr3_aa: CASSDWRGVHTQYF
d_call: -; j_call: TRBJ1-4; clone_size: -; v_call: TRBV5-1; cdr3_length: 14; cdr3_nt: TGCGCCAGCAGCCTAGGACCTCTGGGAGGGGAACTGTTTTTT; cdr3_aa: CASSLGPLGGELFF
d_call: -; j_call: TRBJ2-3; clone_size: few; v_call: TRBV6-1; cdr3_length: 14; cdr3_nt: TGTGCCAGCAGTGAATTTGGCGGGGAAGATACGCAGTATTTT; cdr3_aa: CASSEFGGEDTQYF
d_call: -; j_call: TRBJ2-5; clone_size: -; v_call: TRBV14; cdr3_length: 12; cdr3_nt: TGTGCCAGCAGCCAGGTCTTGGAGACCCAGTACTTC; cdr3_aa: CASSQVLETQYF
d_call: -; j_call: TRBJ2-3; clone_size: few; v_call: TRBV10-2; cdr3_length: 14; cdr3_nt: TGCGCCAGCAGTGAGCCGAAGGAACGAGCTACGCAGTATTTT; cdr3_aa: CASSEPKERATQYF
d_call: -; j_call: TRBJ2-7; clone_size: many; v_call: TRBV5-1; cdr3_length: 16; cdr3_nt: TGCGCCAGCAGCCCCACTGCCGGCGGGCAGTCCTACGAGCAGTACTTC; cdr3_aa: CASSPTAGGQSYEQYF
d_call: -; j_call: TRBJ1-1; clone_size: few; v_call: TRBV12-3/TRBV12-4; cdr3_length: 13; cdr3_nt: TGTGCCAGCAGTCGGCAGGGTAGGACTGAAGCTTTCTTT; cdr3_aa: CASSRQGRTEAFF
d_call: TRBD2; j_call: TRBJ2-1; clone_size: many; v_call: TRBV6-2/TRBV6-3; cdr3_length: 15; cdr3_nt: TGTGCCAAGACTAGCGGGGGTATCTCCTACAATGAGCAGTTCTTC; cdr3_aa: CAKTSGGISYNEQFF
d_call: TRBD2; j_call: TRBJ2-2; clone_size: -; v_call: TRBV4-2; cdr3_length: 15; cdr3_nt: TGTGCCAGCAGCCAGCGGCGGGGGGACACCGGGGAGCTGTTTTTT; cdr3_aa: CASSQRRGDTGELFF
d_call: -; j_call: TRBJ1-2; clone_size: few; v_call: TRBV11-2; cdr3_length: 13; cdr3_nt: TGTGCCAGCAGCGACGACGGGCTGTATGGCTACACCTTC; cdr3_aa: CASSDDGLYGYTF
d_call: -; j_call: TRBJ2-5; clone_size: -; v_call: TRBV20-1; cdr3_length: 13; cdr3_nt: TGCAGTGCTAGAGATCCCCCCCAAGAGACCCAGTACTTC; cdr3_aa: CSARDPPQETQYF
d_call: -; j_call: TRBJ2-1; clone_size: -; v_call: TRBV2; cdr3_length: 11; cdr3_nt: TGTGCCAGCTGTTCCTACAATGAGCAGTTCTTC; cdr3_aa: CASCSYNEQFF
d_call: TRBD1; j_call: TRBJ2-5; clone_size: -; v_call: TRBV7-9; cdr3_length: 15; cdr3_nt: TGTGCCAGCAGCTCTGGACAGGGAGGCGTAGAGACCCAGTACTTC; cdr3_aa: CASSSGQGGVETQYF
d_call: TRBD1; j_call: TRBJ1-2; clone_size: -; v_call: TRBV18; cdr3_length: 13; cdr3_nt: TGTGCCAGCTCCGGACAGGGAGTGCGAGGCTACACCTTC; cdr3_aa: CASSGQGVRGYTF
d_call: -; j_call: TRBJ2-7; clone_size: many; v_call: TRBV4-2; cdr3_length: 16; cdr3_nt: TGTGCCAGCAGCCAATCAAACCTTCCCGACTACTACGAGCAGTACTTC; cdr3_aa: CASSQSNLPDYYEQYF
d_call: TRBD1; j_call: TRBJ2-7; clone_size: many; v_call: TRBV5-1; cdr3_length: 16; cdr3_nt: TGCGCCAGCAGCTTGGTTCAGACAGGGGGAAACTACGAGCAGTACTTC; cdr3_aa: CASSLVQTGGNYEQYF
d_call: TRBD2; j_call: TRBJ2-1; clone_size: many; v_call: TRBV10-3; cdr3_length: 15; cdr3_nt: TGTGCCATCAGTACGACTAGCGGGGGGGCCGGTGAGCAGTTCTTC; cdr3_aa: CAISTTSGGAGEQFF